These 24 T cell receptor beta chains came from one sample sequenced in a study of spatial heterogeneity in lung cancer. As for time point: sample taken at primary tumor resection. Unsorted samples of tumor, nontumor lung or frozen PBMC had their whole RNA sequenced. MiXCR, run by TCRdb on the 5' RACE reads, gives a single entry per CDR3 protein. Here the sample spans tens of thousands of distinct CDR3 sequences, over 8.5% being singletons. Sequenced here: PBMCs, sampled at surgery. Receptors were obtained from a male donor with early-stage non-small cell lung cancer.

Remarks on this clonotype: Just one base apart from a much larger clone, this may be a read error. The rearrangement joins TRBV3-1 to TRBJ2-5, with D unclear. CDR1 is LGHDT, CDR2 YNNKEL, per germline (reference sequence). CDR3 length: 13 residues. Written as DNA, the CDR3 is TGTGCCAGCAGCCAAGGAAGCCAAGAGACCCGGTACTTC. Translation: CASSQGSQETRYF.

The CDR3: CAWSVRRADTQYF. CDR3 bases: TGTGCCTGGAGTGTACGACGGGCAGATACGCAGTATTTT. The chain carries TRBV30 and TRBJ2-3; no definite D call. Per germline, CDR1 GTSNPN and CDR2 SVGIG (reference sequence). V lost 0 bases and J 4 bases, leaving 8 bases between the germline ends. This CDR3 is 13 amino acids long.

This clonotype was seen a few times. The genes are TRBV28 and TRBJ2-3; maybe TRBD1 (8 bases). The germline V gene encodes CDR1 MDHEN and CDR2 SYDVKM. CDR3 length: 17 amino acids. The V and J ends lost 3 bases and 0 bases respectively, with 16 bases between them. The CDR3 loop is CASSFGGGTGSTDTQYF. In DNA, the CDR3 is TGTGCCAGCAGTTTTGGGGGAGGGACAGGTAGCACAGATACGCAGTATTTT.

V gene TRBV29-1 combines with J gene TRBJ2-1, with TRBD2 matching over 11 bases. Germline V CDR1 and CDR2: SQVTM, ANQGSEA. The CDR3 runs to 13 residues. Unmatched junction bases numbered 3, after V lost 6 bases and J lost 5 bases. As DNA, the CDR3 is TGCAGCGTGGGGACTAGCGGTCACAATGAGCAGTTCTTC. Its translation is CSVGTSGHNEQFF.

In its sample, this clonotype was seen a few times. The rearrangement joins TRBV20-1 to TRBJ1-5, with a possible D match to TRBD1 (5 bases). From germline, CDR1 is DFQATT and CDR2 SNEGSKA (reference sequence). CDR3 length equals 14 residues. V was pared by 0 bases and J by 4 bases, with 10 bases between. CDR3 protein: CSARDPRQNQPQHF. CDR3 bases: TGCAGTGCTAGAGATCCGCGACAGAATCAGCCCCAGCATTTT.

This clonotype has at least ten counts. This chain links TRBV5-1 with TRBJ2-2; a weak D match, TRBD2 (5 bases). The CDR3 loop spans 15 amino acids. CDR1 SGHRS and CDR2 YFSETQ come from the germline V gene. The V end was cut by 4 bases, the J end by 5 bases, with 15 bases between. As DNA, the CDR3 is TGCGCCAGCAGCCCCTCCCCTCCGGGGACCGGGGAGCTGTTTTTT. It codes for CASSPSPPGTGELFF.

This clonotype was observed many times. J is TRBJ2-7 and V is TRBV28; TRBD1 might be the D (5 bases). The CDR3 contains 13 residues. Germline assignment: CDR1 MDHEN and CDR2 SYDVKM. V shed 11 bases and J shed 3 bases, with 17 bases lying between them. CDR3 loop: CASRMGPFYEQYF. CDR3 nucleotide sequence: TGTGCCTCGCGAATGGGGCCCTTCTACGAGCAGTACTTC.

This sequence joins TRBV5-1 and TRBJ2-1; no clear D. Trimming cost V 4 bases and J 5 bases, with 10 bases left between them. The germline V gene has CDR1 SGHRS and CDR2 YFSETQ. This CDR3 spans 13 amino acids. The CDR3 bases are TGCGCCAGCAGCCCGTCCCCCAACAATGAGCAGTTCTTC. Residues: CASSPSPNNEQFF. Complete variable domain (other parts from reference TRBV5-1 and TRBJ2-1): KAGVTQTPRYLIKTRGQQVTLSCSPISGHRSVSWYQQTPGQGLQFLFEYFSETQRNKGNFPGRFSGRQFSNSRSEMNVSTLELGDSALYLCASSPSPNNEQFFGPGTRLTVL.

This clonotype was counted many times. The chain joins TRBV7-9 to TRBJ1-2; D is unresolved. The CDR3 totals 13 residues. V was pared by 1 base and J by 2 bases, with 5 bases between. Germline CDR1 reads SEHNR; CDR2 reads FQNEAQ (reference sequence). CDR3 amino acids: CASSLGGNYGYTF. CDR3 in DNA: TGTGCCAGCAGCTTAGGGGGAAACTATGGCTACACCTTC.

This clonotype was detected only a few times. In DNA form, the CDR3 reads TGTGCCATCACCAGGACAGGGGCTCCAGAGACCCAGTACTTC. Translated, it gives CAITRTGAPETQYF. V is TRBV10-3 and J is TRBJ2-5; 9 nucleotides align to TRBD1. Looked up from germline, CDR1 is ENHRY and CDR2 is SYGVKD. The CDR3 runs to 14 residues. With 7 bases clipped from V and 4 bases from J, the junction kept 7 bases outside the gene matches.

Ten or more counts support this clonotype. The CDR3 sequence: CASSLVGRKVHEQYF. CDR3 nucleotides: TGTGCCAGCAGTTTGGTGGGGCGCAAGGTCCACGAGCAGTACTTC. The chain uses TRBV28 and TRBJ2-7; perhaps TRBD1 as D (5 bases). The CDR3 is made up of 15 amino acids. Germline V lookup: CDR1 MDHEN, CDR2 SYDVKM. Trimming stripped 3 bases from V and 5 bases from J, with 17 bases between.

The chain couples TRBV9 to TRBJ2-4; D gene uncertain. Germline CDR1 is SGDLS and CDR2 is YYNGEE. The length of the CDR3 is 16 residues. The ends were cut back, 2 bases at V and 7 bases at J, with 19 bases in the middle. The CDR3 loop reads CASSVDGRPSSNIQYF. CDR3 sequence (DNA): TGTGCCAGCAGCGTCGACGGGCGGCCTAGTTCGAACATTCAGTACTTC. Full variable domain (missing parts from reference TRBV9 and TRBJ2-4): DSGVTQTPKHLITATGQRVTLRCSPRSGDLSVYWYQQSLDQGLQFLIQYYNGEERAKGNILERFSAQQFPDLHSELNLSSLELGDSALYFCASSVDGRPSSNIQYFGAGTRLSVL.

This clonotype has more than one count but fewer than ten. The gene calls are TRBV4-2 and TRBJ1-1; D remains unclear. V lost 0 bases to trimming and J lost 1 base, with 9 bases between them. CDR3 size: 15 residues. Germline V CDR1 and CDR2: LGHNA, YNFKEQ. CDR3 bases: TGTGCCAGCAGCCAAGAGGGGTTTCGGAACACTGAAGCTTTCTTT. Its protein product is CASSQEGFRNTEAFF.

This rearrangement joins TRBV6-5 to TRBJ2-5, with 16 bases lining up with TRBD2. The CDR3 is made up of 18 amino acids. Germline lookup yields CDR1 MNHEY and CDR2 SVGAGI. With 5 bases clipped from V and 5 bases from J, the junction kept 11 bases outside the gene matches. The CDR3 is CASSRGTSGRAAQETQYF. The CDR3 bases are TGTGCCAGCAGTAGAGGGACTAGCGGGAGGGCGGCGCAGGAGACCCAGTACTTC.

This clonotype was picked up many times. The chain combines TRBV6-5 with TRBJ1-6; D may be TRBD1 (5 bases). The germline V gene encodes CDR1 MNHEY and CDR2 SVGAGI. V was trimmed by 4 bases and J by 6 bases, leaving 16 bases between them. This CDR3 contains 16 residues. CDR3 in DNA: TGTGCCAGCAGTTCAAACCGGGGGGTCAGTAATTCACCCCTCCACTTT. Encoded protein: CASSSNRGVSNSPLHF.

The chain recombines TRBV6-1 with TRBJ1-5, with 7 positions matching TRBD1. J gave up 0 bases and V 2 bases, and 1 base lay outside the gene matches. CDR1 and CDR2 (germline): MNHNS, SASEGT. This CDR3 is 15 amino acids long. In DNA form, the CDR3 reads TGTGCCAGCAGTGAAAACAGGGGTAGCAATCAGCCCCAGCATTTT. Translating gives CASSENRGSNQPQHF.

This clonotype showed up many times. This chain joins TRBV10-3 and TRBJ1-1; D possibly corresponds to TRBD1 (5 bases). CDR1 and CDR2 (germline): ENHRY, SYGVKD. V gave up 2 bases and J gave up 8 bases, with 6 bases separating them. The CDR3 loop spans 11 amino acids. The CDR3 coding sequence is TGTGCCATCAGTGAGGGGGGAGAAGCTTTCTTT. Protein sequence: CAISEGGEAFF.

The table lists this clonotype with many counts. The rearrangement links TRBV7-8 to TRBJ2-7; 7 bases line up with TRBD1. Germline CDR1 is SGHVS and CDR2 is FQNEAQ. Trimming removed 1 base from V and 3 bases from J; junction bases left unmatched: 3. CDR3 size: 14 residues. The chain's CDR3 is CASSLVGTVYEQYF. CDR3 bases: TGTGCCAGCAGCTTAGTCGGGACAGTCTACGAGCAGTACTTC.

This clonotype was seen only a few times. The rearrangement joins TRBV3-1 to TRBJ2-1; 9 positions agree with TRBD2. V shed 1 base, J shed 15 bases, and the junction held 13 bases outside the gene matches. This CDR3 region has 15 residues. The germline V gene encodes CDR1 LGHDT and CDR2 YNNKEL (reference sequence). The CDR3 is CASSQASGTSTLRFF. The CDR3 nucleotides are TGTGCCAGCAGCCAAGCCTCCGGGACTAGCACCTTACGGTTCTTC.

This clonotype has a handful of counts. The rearrangement links TRBV5-1 to TRBJ2-1; possibly TRBD1 or TRBD2 for D (6 bases each). Germline CDR1 is SGHRS and CDR2 is YFSETQ. The CDR3 runs to 15 residues. The ends were cut back, 1 base at V and 7 bases at J, with 15 bases in the middle. This CDR3 is CASSLSGAGVNEQFF. For the CDR3, the DNA is TGCGCCAGCAGCTTGTCGGGGGCCGGGGTGAATGAGCAGTTCTTC. Using reference TRBV5-1 and TRBJ2-1 for the parts outside the CDR3, the full variable domain is KAGVTQTPRYLIKTRGQQVTLSCSPISGHRSVSWYQQTPGQGLQFLFEYFSETQRNKGNFPGRFSGRQFSNSRSEMNVSTLELGDSALYLCASSLSGAGVNEQFFGPGTRLTVL.

This clonotype was found a few times. The V call is TRBV5-1, the J call TRBJ2-1, with D possibly TRBD2 on 5 matching bases. Germline V gene data show CDR1 as SGHRS and CDR2 as YFSETQ. The germline V and J ends were trimmed by 4 bases and 10 bases, with 12 bases remaining between them. The length of the CDR3 is 12 residues. The CDR3 here is CASSPGLLEQFF. The CDR3 DNA reads as TGCGCCAGCAGCCCAGGACTGTTGGAGCAGTTCTTC.

V is TRBV5-1 and J is TRBJ2-3; perhaps TRBD1 as D (6 bases). CDR3 length equals 14 residues. With 5 bases removed from V and 1 base from J, the gap between germline ends came to 11 bases. The V gene's germline CDR1 is SGHRS and CDR2 YFSETQ. The CDR3 DNA sequence: TGCGCCAGCAGGACAGGCGGAGGCACAGATACGCAGTATTTT. Translated: CASRTGGGTDTQYF.

The table lists this clonotype with a few counts. The chain couples TRBV5-1 to TRBJ2-5; D might be TRBD1 (5 bases). Germline CDR1 SGHRS, CDR2 YFSETQ. V was pared by 1 base and J by 5 bases, with 9 bases between. The CDR3 is 13 residues long. The CDR3: CASSLRGAETQYF. In DNA form, the CDR3 reads TGCGCCAGCAGCTTGAGGGGTGCGGAGACCCAGTACTTC.

This clonotype has a handful of counts. The rearrangement uses TRBV10-3 and TRBJ2-1, with 9 positions matching TRBD1. The CDR3 is 17 amino acids. After removal of 6 bases from V and 1 base from J, the junction contained 10 bases not matched to a gene. CDR1 ENHRY and CDR2 SYGVKD come from the germline V gene. The CDR3 here is CAIRATGTGTSYNEQFF. In nucleotides, the CDR3 is TGTGCCATCAGGGCGACCGGGACAGGGACTTCCTACAATGAGCAGTTCTTC.